The clone carrying this TCR beta chain was seen a few times. Its matching antigen is unknown. The PCR had 60 Vbeta and 13 Jbeta primers. Measured with immunoSEQ multiplex PCR; TCRdb has only the in-frame clones, and not every one. The sample carries some 96,000 clones, around 77% recorded once. This entry belongs to a study of cytomegalovirus exposure and HLA in healthy donors. The CDR3 loop spans 16 amino acids. CDR1 SGHNT and CDR2 YYREEE come from the germline V gene (reference sequence). Trimming pared 4 bases from V and 0 bases from J, leaving 14 bases between. General observations from the study: A missense DCLRE1C variant was associated with V- and J-gene trimming of TCR beta chains in a later analysis, and an independent cohort replicated the association. An analysis done earlier found most TCR beta V segments productive about 87% or about 30% of the time. Rates of TCR association differed by HLA locus in a later analysis, with DRB1 highest and HLA-C lowest.

This TCR was recovered from an older woman in good health and CMV-seropositive. The sample consisted of PBMCs. This chain links TRBV5-4 with TRBJ1-3, with a tentative D call TRBD1 (5 bases). Written as DNA, the CDR3 is TGTGCCAGCAGCCCTGCACAGGCGAGCTCTGGAAACACCATATATTTT. Translating it yields CASSPAQASSGNTIYF.